What follows is one T cell receptor beta chain and its context. V lost 5 bases and J 7 bases, leaving 9 bases between the germline ends. From germline, CDR1 is MDHEN and CDR2 SYDVKM. The CDR3 spans 11 residues. This entry belongs to a study of blood T cell repertoires in COVID-19. Background on the study: Samples came from the United States, Italy and Spain, spanning acute and convalescent COVID-19. PBMCs, B-cell-depleted T cells, or T cells provided the cDNA or gDNA that made up the material.

Exposed volunteers were people who met a COVID-19 case within 2 weeks before study entry. Sequencing used immunoSEQ multiplex PCR; TCRdb keeps in-frame clones, though not all of them. The top ten hold approximately 5.1% of the sample, which has approximately 150,000 clones, 75% to 90% seen once. V gene TRBV28 combines with J gene TRBJ2-7, with a tentative D call TRBD2 (5 bases). The receptor was isolated from a man between 65 and 85 years old who had been exposed to COVID-19. Sequencing was carried out using PBMCs or T cells enriched from blood (not recorded which). CDR3 nucleotides: TGTGCCAGCAGTCCTAGCTGGGAGCAGTACTTC. It is translated as CASSPSWEQYF.